This T cell receptor beta chain came from a study of blood T cell repertoires in COVID-19. Study summary: T cells, B-cell-depleted T cells, or PBMCs provided the cDNA or gDNA that served as material.

As processed by the authors: Researchers report that nucleated cell counts were estimated from reference gene primer amplification. Only in-frame clones appear in the TCRdb table, and some are missing; sequencing was by immunoSEQ multiplex PCR. The V and J calls and clone size come from that table; D and trimming were worked out from the DNA. This sample has more than 100,000 clones, with roughly 79% found just once. Germline V gene data show CDR1 as SGHVS and CDR2 as FQNEAQ. The CDR3 is 17 amino acids. V lost 5 bases and J lost 0, with 17 bases in between. The receptor comes from a man between 65 and 79 years old with acute or convalescent COVID-19. The chain combines TRBV7-8 with TRBJ1-5; the D gene is possibly TRBD1 (6 bases). Specimen: peripheral blood. The CDR3 DNA sequence: TGTGCCAGCAGCCTATCGACGGCAGGGGCTAGCAATCAGCCCCAGCATTTT. Translating gives CASSLSTAGASNQPQHF.